This T cell receptor beta chain was identified during a study of blood T cell repertoires in COVID-19. Study at large: Researchers got acute and convalescent COVID-19 samples from the United States, Italy and Spain. From T cells, B-cell-depleted T cells, or PBMCs came the material, which was cDNA or gDNA.

Per the original methods: Counts of nucleated cells, estimated from reference gene primer amplification, were obtained. The protocol was immunoSEQ multiplex PCR, while the TCRdb copy is restricted to in-frame clones and leaves out a portion. V, J and clone size were drawn from that table, and D and trimming were deduced from the DNA. The sample lists about 160,000 clones, approximately 86% seen once, with roughly 4% in the top ten. The CDR3 runs to 10 residues. In germline, CDR1 is LNHDA, CDR2 SQIVND (reference sequence). The V end lost 8 bases, the J end lost 3 bases, and 4 bases lay between the germline ends.

What was sequenced was peripheral blood. The origin of this receptor is a woman aged 60-70 years who had recovered from COVID-19. V usage is TRBV19 and J usage is TRBJ1-2; D gene unclear. The CDR3 sequence is CASGHYGYTF. In DNA form, the CDR3 reads TGTGCCAGTGGCCACTATGGCTACACCTTC.